Listed below are T cell receptor beta chains from one sample, sequenced in a study of breast tumors, draining lymph nodes, adjacent tissues. TCRdb used MiXCR to reprocess the multiplex PCR reads, holding one entry per CDR3 protein. Of about 230,000 distinct CDR3 sequences listed, about 30% are singletons. The sequenced material came from axillary lymph node tissue. The receptors were gathered from a female donor with breast cancer. Some clones in this sample may be carry-over from other donors' samples. CDR3s include the opening cysteine and the closing phenylalanine or tryptophan. The D gene is left open where the match is weak. Size is stated for part of the rows, as once, few or many counts, or as a class when the clone is expanded.

clone_size j_call d_call v_call cdr3_length cdr3_nt cdr3_aa
NA TRBJ2-2 TRBD2 TRBV3-1 14 TGTGCCAGCAGCCAAGAGGCGGGAGGTGGGGAGCTGTTTTTT CASSQEAGGGELFF
few TRBJ1-1 NA TRBV7-8 14 TGTGCCAGCAGCTTAGTAAGACAGAACACTGAAGCTTTCTTT CASSLVRQNTEAFF
many TRBJ1-2 TRBD1 TRBV6-6 15 TGTGCCAGCGCACTAAGGACAGGGAGCAACTATGGCTACACCTTC CASALRTGSNYGYTF
NA TRBJ2-1 NA TRBV6-4 17 TGTGCCAGCATCCTCGAAGGGGGGAATAGCGGCTACAATGAGCAGTTCTTC CASILEGGNSGYNEQFF
NA TRBJ1-3 NA TRBV30 12 TGTGCCTGGGGTGGACTTGGAAACACCATATATTTT CAWGGLGNTIYF
many TRBJ2-5 TRBD2 TRBV9 14 TGTGCCAGCAGCCTCCGGGACTACAAAGAGACCCAGTCCTTC CASSLRDYKETQSF
many TRBJ1-2 NA TRBV5-6 14 TGTGCCAGCAGCAGGCAGGACGCAGCATGGGGCTACACCTTC CASSRQDAAWGYTF
many TRBJ2-3 TRBD2 TRBV12-3/TRBV12-4 17 TGTGCCAGCAGCCGAATTTTTAGCGGGAGGGCCATTGATACGCAGTATTTT CASSRIFSGRAIDTQYF
many TRBJ2-5 TRBD2 TRBV18 14 TGTGCCAGCTCACCGGCGGGAGGGCCGGAGACCCAGTACTTC CASSPAGGPETQYF
many TRBJ2-1 TRBD2 TRBV2 16 TGTGCCAGCAGTGAACTAGCGGCGTCCTATTACAATGAGCAGTTCTTC CASSELAASYYNEQFF
NA TRBJ2-1 TRBD1 TRBV7-3 16 TGTGCCAGCAGCTATATCGGGACAGGGGCGTACAATGAGCAGTTCTTC CASSYIGTGAYNEQFF